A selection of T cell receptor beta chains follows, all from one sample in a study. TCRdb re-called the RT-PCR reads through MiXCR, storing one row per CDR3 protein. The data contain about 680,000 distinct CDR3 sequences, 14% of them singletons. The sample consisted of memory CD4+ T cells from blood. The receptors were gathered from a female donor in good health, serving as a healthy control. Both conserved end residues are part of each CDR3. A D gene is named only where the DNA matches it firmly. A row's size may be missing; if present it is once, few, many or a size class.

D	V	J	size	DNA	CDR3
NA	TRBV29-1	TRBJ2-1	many	TGCAGCGTATTACCGGGCAGGGGTCAGAATGAGCAGTTCTTC	CSVLPGRGQNEQFF
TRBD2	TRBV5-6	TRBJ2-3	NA	TGTGCCAGCTTAGGACTAGCGGTCCATCGCACAGATACGCAGTATTTT	CASLGLAVHRTDTQYF
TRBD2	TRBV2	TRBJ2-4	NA	TGTGCCAGCACTAGTGTTCGGGGGGGAGACAGCATTCAGTACTTC	CASTSVRGGDSIQYF
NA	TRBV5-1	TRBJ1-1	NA	TGCGCCAGCACCATGGGGCCACGAGCGATGAACACTGAAGCTTTCTTT	CASTMGPRAMNTEAFF
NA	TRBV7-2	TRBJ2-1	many	TGTGCCAGCAGCTTAGCGGAGGTCAGCTCCTACAATGAGCAGTTCTTC	CASSLAEVSSYNEQFF
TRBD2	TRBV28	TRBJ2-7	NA	TGTGCCAGCAGGTCGGGACTAGCGGCCTACGAGCAGTACTTC	CASRSGLAAYEQYF
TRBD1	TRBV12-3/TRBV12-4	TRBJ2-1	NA	TGTGCCAGCAGTTTGTGGGGACAGGGGGCCGATGAGCAGTTCTTC	CASSLWGQGADEQFF
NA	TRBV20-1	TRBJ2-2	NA	TGCAGTGCGGAGGACGTCGGGGAGCTGTTTTTT	CSAEDVGELFF
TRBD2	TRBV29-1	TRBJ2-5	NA	TGCAGCGTTGAAAGGGGACTAGCGGGAGAGGAGACCCAGTACTTC	CSVERGLAGEETQYF
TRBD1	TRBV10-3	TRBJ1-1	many	TGTGCCATCAGAACGACAGGGTCAGGCACTGAAGCTTTCTTT	CAIRTTGSGTEAFF
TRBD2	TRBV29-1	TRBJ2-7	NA	TGCAGCGTTGGTTCAACTAGCGGGAGTTCCGGGCAGTACTTC	CSVGSTSGSSGQYF
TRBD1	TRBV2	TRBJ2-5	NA	TGTGCCAGCAGTGATCAGGGGGCAGGGCAAGAGACCCAGTACTTC	CASSDQGAGQETQYF
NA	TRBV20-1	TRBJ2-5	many	TGCAGTGCTAGGGATAGCTGGACCCAGTACTTC	CSARDSWTQYF
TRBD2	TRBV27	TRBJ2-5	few	TGTGCCAGCAGTGATCTAGCGGGAATCCCGTGGGAGACCCAGTACTTC	CASSDLAGIPWETQYF
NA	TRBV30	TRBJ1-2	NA	TGTGCCTGGAGTCCCCTTACAGATTATGGCTACACCTTC	CAWSPLTDYGYTF
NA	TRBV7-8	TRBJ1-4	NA	TGTGCCAGCAGCGATGAACCACTGGTAGGAAAACTGTTTTTT	CASSDEPLVGKLFF
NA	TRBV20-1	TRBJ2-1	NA	TGCAGTGCTAGAGGGGCGGGAGAGCAGTTCTTC	CSARGAGEQFF
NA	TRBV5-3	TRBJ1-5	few	TGTGCCAGAAGCGACTTAGGGTCAAAAAGCAATCAGCCCCAGCATTTT	CARSDLGSKSNQPQHF
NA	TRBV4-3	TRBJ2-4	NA	TGCGCCAGCAGCCAAGACAGGGTAGACAAAAACATTCAGTACTTC	CASSQDRVDKNIQYF
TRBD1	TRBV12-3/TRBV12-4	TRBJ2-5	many	TGTGCCAGCAGTTCGACAGGGGGCAGAGAGACCCAGTACTTC	CASSSTGGRETQYF
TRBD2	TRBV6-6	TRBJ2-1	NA	TGTGCCAGCAGTAGCGGGGGGACGATAAGCTTC	CASSSGGTISF
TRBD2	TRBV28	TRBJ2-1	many	TGTGCCAGCAGTACACGGGCGGGAGGATCCTACAATGAGCAGTTCTTC	CASSTRAGGSYNEQFF
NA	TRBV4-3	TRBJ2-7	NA	TGCGCCAGCAGCCTATCTACGGAAACCTACGAGCAGTACTTC	CASSLSTETYEQYF
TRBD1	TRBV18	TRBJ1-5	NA	TGTGCCAGCTCCTCCGGGACAGGTCAAAATCAGCCCCAGCATTTT	CASSSGTGQNQPQHF
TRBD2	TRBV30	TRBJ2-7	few	TGTGCCTGGAGTGGTGGTGGTAGCGGGACGCACGAGCAGTACTTC	CAWSGGGSGTHEQYF
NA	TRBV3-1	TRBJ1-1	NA	TGTGCCAGCAGCCCCCGGGCCGCCCAAGACAAAGCTTTCTTT	CASSPRAAQDKAFF
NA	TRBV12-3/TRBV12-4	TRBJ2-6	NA	TGTGCCAGCAGTTTAAGCTCGAGCTCTGGGGCCAACGTCCTGACTTTC	CASSLSSSSGANVLTF
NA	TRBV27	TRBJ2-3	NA	TGTGCCAGTAAGGGGGGTGGGGCTAGCGGAGACACAGATACGCAGTATTTT	CASKGGGASGDTDTQYF
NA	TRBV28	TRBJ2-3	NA	TGTGCCAGCAGTCCTTCGGCAGCTAGGGGCAAGCAGTATTTT	CASSPSAARGKQYF
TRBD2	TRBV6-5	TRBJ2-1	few	TGTGCCACCTTGCGGGAGGTACGCGATGAGCAGTTCTTC	CATLREVRDEQFF
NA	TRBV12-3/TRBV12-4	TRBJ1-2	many	TGTGCCAGCAGTTCGACCGATAGCTATCGCTACACCTTC	CASSSTDSYRYTF
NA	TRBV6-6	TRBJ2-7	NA	TGTGCCAGCTTTCGCGAGGGCTACAAAGAGCAGTACTTC	CASFREGYKEQYF
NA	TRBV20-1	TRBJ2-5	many	TGCAGTGCTAGAGGTCCCGGCGGGGGCCGGGAGACCCAGTACTTC	CSARGPGGGRETQYF
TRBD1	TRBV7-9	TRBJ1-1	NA	TGTGCCAGCAGCCTGCCACAGGGGGCAGCCACTGAAGCTTTCTTT	CASSLPQGAATEAFF
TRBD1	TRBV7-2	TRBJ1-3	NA	TGTGCCAGCAGCGCCCGACAGGGGGGTGGAAACACCATATATTTT	CASSARQGGGNTIYF
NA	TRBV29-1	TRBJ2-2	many	TGCAGCGCCCCCGGGCCTCTGAACACCGGGGAGCTGTTTTTT	CSAPGPLNTGELFF
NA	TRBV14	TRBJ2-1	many	TGTGCCAGCAGCCAACACGGGAGTAGGTACAATGAGCAGTTCTTC	CASSQHGSRYNEQFF
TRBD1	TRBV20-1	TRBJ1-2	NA	TGCAGTGCTAGAACGGGACAGGGAAACTATGGCTACACCTTC	CSARTGQGNYGYTF
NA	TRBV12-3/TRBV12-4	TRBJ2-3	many	TGTGCCAGCAGTCCCCCCCGGCTGCTGGATACGCAGTATTTT	CASSPPRLLDTQYF
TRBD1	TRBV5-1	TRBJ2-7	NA	TGCGCCAGCAGAACCGGGACAGGGGCGGGCTACGAGCAGTACTTC	CASRTGTGAGYEQYF
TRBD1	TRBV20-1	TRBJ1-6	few	TGCAGTGCTAGGGTTCGCGGGACAGGGGATTCACCCCTCCACTTT	CSARVRGTGDSPLHF
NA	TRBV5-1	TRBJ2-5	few	TGCGCCAGCAGCTTGGGTGGGGCCTATGAGACCCAGTACTTC	CASSLGGAYETQYF
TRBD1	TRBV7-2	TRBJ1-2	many	TGTGCCAGCAGCCCGCAAGTAGGGACAGGGGAAAGTGGCTACACCTTC	CASSPQVGTGESGYTF
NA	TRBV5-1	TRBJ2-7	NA	TGCGCCAGCAGGGCGGGGCGGAACTACGAGCAGTACTTC	CASRAGRNYEQYF
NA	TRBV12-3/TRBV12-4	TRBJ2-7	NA	TGTGCCAGCAGTAGTCCCGGGACACCGGGGGGCGAGCAGTACTTC	CASSSPGTPGGEQYF
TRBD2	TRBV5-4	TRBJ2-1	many	TGTGCCAGCTACAAAAGGACTAGCGGGAGCGTCGGGTCCTCCTACAATGAGCAGTTCTTC	CASYKRTSGSVGSSYNEQFF
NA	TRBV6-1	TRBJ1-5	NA	TGTGCCAGCAGTGACCGGAAAAATCAGCCCCAGCATTTT	CASSDRKNQPQHF
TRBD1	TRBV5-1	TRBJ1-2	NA	TGCGCCAGCAGCCCGCGGACAGGCGGGGGGGGCTACACCTTC	CASSPRTGGGGYTF
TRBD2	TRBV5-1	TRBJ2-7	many	TGCGCCAGCAGCACCTTAGCGGGAGTTATCTACGAGCAGTACTTC	CASSTLAGVIYEQYF
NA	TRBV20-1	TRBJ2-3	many	TGCAGTGCAAAGTCCCGGGACAGCACAGATACGCAGTATTTT	CSAKSRDSTDTQYF
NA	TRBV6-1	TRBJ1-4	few	TGTGCCAGCGGACCCGGCCTTGGAGGTGAAAAACTGTTTTTT	CASGPGLGGEKLFF
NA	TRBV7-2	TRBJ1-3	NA	TGTGCCAGCAGCCCCGCGACGGGATCCTCTGGAAACACCATATATTTT	CASSPATGSSGNTIYF
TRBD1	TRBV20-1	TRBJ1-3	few	TGCAGTGCTAGCCCCGACAGGGTATTGGCTGGAAACACCATATATTTT	CSASPDRVLAGNTIYF
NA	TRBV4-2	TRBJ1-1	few	TGTGCCAGCAGCCAAGATGACAGGAGCACTGAAGCTTTCTTT	CASSQDDRSTEAFF
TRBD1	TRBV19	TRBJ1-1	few	TGTGCCAGTGGGGGACAGAACCAGAACACTGAAGCTTTCTTT	CASGGQNQNTEAFF